The 5 T cell receptor beta chains listed next were all sequenced from one sample in a study of blood T cell repertoires in COVID-19. The method was immunoSEQ multiplex PCR; TCRdb's version includes in-frame clones alone and lacks a portion of them. The repertoire consists of about 180,000 clones, with more than 65% occurring once and the leading ten covering 18%. Sequencing used PBMCs or T cells enriched from blood (not recorded which). The receptors stem from a man aged 55 to 70 who had recovered from COVID-19.

The J gene is TRBJ2-3, the V gene TRBV9, with D perhaps TRBD2 (6 bases). Germline values: CDR1 SGDLS, CDR2 YYNGEE. V lost 2 bases and J lost 0, with 7 bases in between. The CDR3 has 14 residues. CDR3 in DNA: TGTGCCAGCAGCGTGGCGGGGAGCACAGATACGCAGTATTTT. It translates to CASSVAGSTDTQYF.

The V gene is TRBV11-3, the J gene TRBJ2-3; the match to TRBD2 covers 7 bases. Germline V gives CDR1 SGHNT, CDR2 YENEEA. The CDR3 is 12 amino acids. The V gene end was trimmed by 2 bases and the J gene end by 8 bases; junction bases not matched to a gene: 1. CDR3 in amino acids: CASSLLAGTQYF. For the CDR3, the DNA is TGTGCCAGCAGCTTATTAGCGGGTACGCAGTATTTT.

V and J are TRBV7-9 and TRBJ1-2; tentative D call: TRBD1 (5 bases). V shed 5 bases and J shed 4 bases, with 14 bases lying between them. Looked up from germline, CDR1 is SEHNR and CDR2 is FQNEAQ (reference sequence). The CDR3 loop spans 14 amino acids. This CDR3 reads CASSARQFPYGYTF. DNA for the CDR3: TGTGCCAGCAGCGCCCGACAGTTTCCCTATGGCTACACCTTC.

The chain has TRBV7-2 and TRBJ2-3; 16 bases fit TRBD2. Germline CDR1 reads SGHTA; CDR2 reads FQGNSA. Unmatched junction bases numbered 3, after V lost 5 bases and J lost 4 bases. The CDR3 extends over 16 amino acids. CDR3 coding DNA: TGTGCCAGCAGCGGGACTAGCGGGGGGGTGGCAGATACGCAGTATTTT. Its translation is CASSGTSGGVADTQYF. The entire variable domain, with the rest obtained from reference TRBV7-2 and TRBJ2-3, is as follows: GAGVSQSPSNKVTEKGKDVELRCDPISGHTALYWYRQSLGQGLEFLIYFQGNSAPDKSGLPSDRFSAERTGGSVSTLTIQRTQQEDSAVYLCASSGTSGGVADTQYFGPGTRLTVL.

Only a few counts were recorded for this clone. The chain has TRBV4-2 and TRBJ2-2; TRBD2 might be the D (6 bases). CDR1 is LGHNA and CDR2 is YNFKEQ in the germline V gene. This CDR3 region has 14 residues. Deletions cut 0 bases from V and 4 bases from J, with 6 bases between. CDR3 residues: CASSQEAGTGELFF. The CDR3, as DNA: TGTGCCAGCAGCCAAGAAGCGGGCACCGGGGAGCTGTTTTTT.